The rows below give T cell receptor beta chains drawn from one sample of a study of metastatic and nonmetastatic thyroid tumors. TCRdb re-called the PCR reads via MiXCR. The table lists tens of thousands of clones, about 16% of them singletons, with less than 4.5% in the top ten. Sequencing was done on a sample of blood. The receptors originated from a female donor with papillary thyroid cancer or a benign thyroid nodule (not recorded which). Some clones in this sample may be carry-over from other donors' samples. The CDR3 runs from the conserved cysteine through the conserved F or W. Each record gives: clone size, J gene, V gene, D gene, CDR3 DNA, CDR3 protein. D genes are given only for firm matches. Size values are once, few and many counts, or a class for expanded clones, and some rows have none.

clone_size: many; j_call: TRBJ1-5; v_call: TRBV12-5; d_call: TRBD1; cdr3_nt: TGTGCTAGTGGCCCTTGGGACAGGGGGATGAATCAGCCCCAGCATTTT; cdr3_aa: CASGPWDRGMNQPQHF
clone_size: many; j_call: TRBJ2-1; v_call: TRBV12-3/TRBV12-4; d_call: -; cdr3_nt: TGTGCCAGCAGTTTCGACCCTTTGGAGCAGTTCTTC; cdr3_aa: CASSFDPLEQFF
clone_size: many; j_call: TRBJ1-4; v_call: TRBV12-3/TRBV12-4; d_call: -; cdr3_nt: TGTGCCAGCAGTTGGCGAGGCAATGAAAAACTGTTTTTT; cdr3_aa: CASSWRGNEKLFF
clone_size: many; j_call: TRBJ2-7; v_call: TRBV5-1; d_call: TRBD2; cdr3_nt: TGCGCCAGCAGCCCCGCTGCGGGGGGTCTTCCGTGGGAGCAGTACTTC; cdr3_aa: CASSPAAGGLPWEQYF
clone_size: many; j_call: TRBJ1-3; v_call: TRBV20-1; d_call: TRBD1; cdr3_nt: TGCAGTGCTGAGCGACAGGGAATTCGGAGAAACACCATATATTTT; cdr3_aa: CSAERQGIRRNTIYF
clone_size: -; j_call: TRBJ2-3; v_call: TRBV28; d_call: -; cdr3_nt: TGTGCCAGCACTTCTGAGGGTTTTGTCACATATACGCAGTATTTT; cdr3_aa: CASTSEGFVTYTQYF
clone_size: many; j_call: TRBJ2-1; v_call: TRBV14; d_call: -; cdr3_nt: TGTGCCAGCAGCCAGTTGAGGGGCAATGAGCAGTTCTTC; cdr3_aa: CASSQLRGNEQFF
clone_size: many; j_call: TRBJ2-5; v_call: TRBV20-1; d_call: TRBD2; cdr3_nt: TGCAGTGAGACTAGCGGGAAGGAGACCCAGTACTTC; cdr3_aa: CSETSGKETQYF
clone_size: many; j_call: TRBJ2-2; v_call: TRBV24-1; d_call: -; cdr3_nt: TGTGCCACCAGTGAGCAAAGCAGACGCACCGGGGAGCTGTTTTTT; cdr3_aa: CATSEQSRRTGELFF
clone_size: many; j_call: TRBJ1-5; v_call: TRBV7-9; d_call: -; cdr3_nt: TGTGCCAGCGGAGGGGAGGGCAATCAGCCCCAGCATTTT; cdr3_aa: CASGGEGNQPQHF
clone_size: many; j_call: TRBJ2-7; v_call: TRBV18; d_call: TRBD2; cdr3_nt: TGTGCCAGCTCACCAAGGGCCCTACTTAGCGGGGGCGCGACTTACTTC; cdr3_aa: CASSPRALLSGGATYF
clone_size: -; j_call: TRBJ2-5; v_call: TRBV4-2; d_call: TRBD2; cdr3_nt: TGTGCCAGCAGCCGCGGGACTAGCGGGAGAACGCAAGAGACCCAGTACTTC; cdr3_aa: CASSRGTSGRTQETQYF
clone_size: many; j_call: TRBJ2-7; v_call: TRBV19; d_call: TRBD2; cdr3_nt: TGTGCCAGTAGCCCAGCGGGGGCCTCTAGCGAGCAGTACTTC; cdr3_aa: CASSPAGASSEQYF
clone_size: -; j_call: TRBJ2-7; v_call: TRBV6-1; d_call: TRBD1; cdr3_nt: TGTGCCAGCAGCCCCTCCGGGACAGGGGCTTTACGGCAGTACTTC; cdr3_aa: CASSPSGTGALRQYF
clone_size: many; j_call: TRBJ2-7; v_call: TRBV10-3; d_call: -; cdr3_nt: TGTGCCATCAGTGGCCGGCAGGGACCGGACGAGCAGTACTTC; cdr3_aa: CAISGRQGPDEQYF
clone_size: many; j_call: TRBJ1-1; v_call: TRBV29-1; d_call: -; cdr3_nt: TGCAGCTTCTACTGGACTGAAGCTTTCTTT; cdr3_aa: CSFYWTEAFF
clone_size: -; j_call: TRBJ2-7; v_call: TRBV20-1; d_call: TRBD2; cdr3_nt: TGCAGTGCTAGAGATTTCAGCGGGAGGTTATACGAGCAGTACTTC; cdr3_aa: CSARDFSGRLYEQYF